The 17 T cell receptor beta chains below all came from one sample that was sequenced in a study of tumor and adjacent non-tumor tissue in lung cancer. TCRbeta libraries were built with three rounds of nested PCR, modified from ARM-PCR. TCRdb redid the calling of the multiplex PCR reads with MiXCR, one entry per CDR3 protein. Of around 100,000 distinct CDR3 sequences listed, roughly 60% are singletons. No cell sorting was done before RNA was extracted from the tissue. This non-tumor lung sample came from over 3 cm beyond the tumor edge. The sequenced sample was distant non-tumor lung tissue. These receptors came from a man aged 25-45 years with non-small cell lung cancer.

The J gene is TRBJ2-1, the V gene TRBV11-2, with D hard to call. The CDR3 contains 15 residues. Looked up from germline, CDR1 is SGHAT and CDR2 is FQNNGV. V shed 9 bases and J shed 9 bases, with 24 bases lying between them. DNA of the CDR3: TGTGCCAGTGGACCCTCACGTAGCTCCTATATTGAGCAGTTCTTC. It specifies CASGPSRSSYIEQFF.

As concerns this clonotype: An end of the junction differs from the germline gene, which may be a read error. The V and J genes are TRBV11-2 and TRBJ2-5; D tentatively reads TRBD1 or TRBD2 (5 bases each). CDR3 length: 14 amino acids. CDR1 and CDR2 (germline): SGHAT, FQNNGV. The CDR3 loop reads CASRLERGPHGQYF. The CDR3 DNA reads as TGTGCCAGCAGGTTAGAGAGGGGCCCGCACGGCCAGTACTTC.

This clonotype was seen a single time. The chain recombines TRBV10-3 with TRBJ2-5, with TRBD1 identical over 9 bases. Trimming took 0 bases from V and 5 from J; bases not matched to a gene: 7. Germline-derived CDR1 and CDR2 are ENHRY and SYGVKD. This CDR3 region has 16 residues. CDR3 in amino acids: CAISESPDRGGETQYF. CDR3 sequence (DNA): TGTGCCATCAGTGAGTCCCCGGACAGGGGCGGGGAGACCCAGTACTTC.

Many counts were recorded for this clonotype. The chain links TRBV6-5 to TRBJ2-5, with TRBD1 identical over 8 bases. The CDR3 is 15 amino acids. V lost 5 bases to trimming and J lost 4 bases; unmatched junction nucleotides: 9. Germline V gene sequence: CDR1 MNHEY, CDR2 SVGAGI. This chain's CDR3 is CASSDPRTGRETQYF. In DNA, the CDR3 is TGTGCCAGCAGTGACCCCCGGACAGGGCGAGAGACCCAGTACTTC.

This clonotype was found many times. V usage is TRBV6-1 and J usage is TRBJ1-2; TRBD1 aligns across 7 bases. Germline CDR1 reads MNHNS; CDR2 reads SASEGT. J was trimmed by 6 bases and V by 8 bases; bases with no gene match: 15. CDR3 size: 15 residues. The chain's CDR3 is CASSLSRGGVDGYTF. Written as DNA, the CDR3 is TGTGCCAGCTCTCTCTCCAGGGGGGGAGTGGATGGCTACACCTTC.

The table lists this clonotype with a few counts. Mismatch with germline at one junction end may stem from a read error. This chain uses TRBV4-1 with TRBJ2-1, with 7 bases aligning to TRBD2. The CDR3 covers 16 residues. The germline V gene has CDR1 MGHRA and CDR2 YSYEKL. This CDR3 is CASNQEGGFLYNEQFF. The CDR3 DNA reads as TGCGCCAGCAACCAAGAGGGAGGGTTTTTATACAATGAGCAGTTCTTC.

This clonotype has only one observation. The chain links TRBV11-3 to TRBJ1-1; tentatively, D is TRBD1 (6 bases). Germline CDR1 and CDR2: SGHNT and YENEEA. CDR3 size: 13 residues. The V end lost 6 bases, the J end lost 5 bases, and 13 bases lay between the germline ends. The DNA of the CDR3 is TGTGCCAGCAGTTCTCCAGGGGAGACTGAAGCTTTCTTT. This translates into CASSSPGETEAFF.

The rearrangement uses TRBV11-2 and TRBJ2-3; a possible D gene is TRBD2 (6 bases). The V end lost 0 bases, the J end lost 2 bases, and 12 bases lay between the germline ends. Per the germline V gene, CDR1 is SGHAT and CDR2 is FQNNGV. CDR3 size: 16 residues. The CDR3 spells CASSLDAGWDTDTQYF. For the CDR3, the DNA is TGTGCCAGCAGCTTAGATGCGGGGTGGGACACAGATACGCAGTATTTT.

A remark on this clonotype: A read error may be the cause here, since a much bigger clone is one base away. The chain carries TRBV24-1 and TRBJ2-1; D remains ambiguous. Germline lookup yields CDR1 KGHDR and CDR2 SFDVKD. V lost 7 bases and J lost 8, with 14 bases in between. This CDR3 comprises 13 residues. The CDR3 sequence: CATSLGPLDEQFF. As DNA, the CDR3 is TGTGCCACCAGCTTAGGCCCACTGGATGAGCAGTTCTTC.

As concerns this clonotype: Germline and junction disagree at one end, which may indicate a read error. The V call is TRBV11-2, the J call TRBJ2-5; D possibly uses TRBD1 or TRBD2 (5 bases each). Per germline, CDR1 SGHAT and CDR2 FQNNGV. CDR3 size: 17 residues. CDR3 region: CASSLEFQKGWGEIQYF. The CDR3 DNA is TGTGCCAGCAGCTTAGAATTCCAGAAGGGGTGGGGAGAGATCCAGTACTTC.

This chain links TRBV20-1 with TRBJ2-1, with 10 bases identical to TRBD2. The ends lost 6 bases at V and 0 bases at J; junction bases unmatched: 14. Germline V gene data show CDR1 as DFQATT and CDR2 as SNEGSKA (reference sequence). This CDR3 is built from 18 residues. The CDR3 DNA follows: TGCAGTGCGAGACCCGCTAGCGGGAGTGGTTTCTCCTACAATGAGCAGTTCTTC. It codes for CSARPASGSGFSYNEQFF.

This clonotype was detected ten times or more. CDR3 residues: CASSSSDRSTDTQYF. As DNA, the CDR3 is TGTGCCAGCAGTTCTTCAGACAGAAGCACAGATACGCAGTATTTT. The V gene is TRBV6-6, the J gene TRBJ2-3; D may be TRBD1 (5 bases). The CDR3 has 15 amino acids. With 4 bases removed from V and 0 bases from J, the gap between germline ends came to 11 bases. Germline V gives CDR1 MNHNY, CDR2 SVGAGI (reference sequence).

V usage is TRBV12-3 or TRBV12-4 and J usage is TRBJ2-7; TRBD2 agrees at 7 bases. The trim removed 6 bases at V and 2 bases at J, leaving 16 bases unmatched. The CDR3 loop spans 17 amino acids. CDR3 coding DNA: TGTGCCAGCAGCCCAGGACTAGTGGGAGAGAACCCCTACGAGCAGTACTTC. Translating gives CASSPGLVGENPYEQYF.

On this clonotype itself: Since no conserved phenylalanine or tryptophan closes the CDR3, a read error is the likely cause. The rearrangement uses TRBV20-1 and TRBJ1-1, with D maybe TRBD1 (5 bases). The germline V and J ends were trimmed by 5 bases and 6 bases, with 19 bases remaining between them. The CDR3 is 14 residues long. Germline loops: CDR1 DFQATT, CDR2 SNEGSKA (reference sequence). CDR3 DNA: TGCAGTGCTCCCCGGGACCGAACTGGCTCTGAAGCTTTCTCT. Amino acid sequence: CSAPRDRTGSEAFS.

This clonotype was found many times. This chain connects TRBV6-2 or TRBV6-3 to TRBJ2-2; D not resolved. The germline V and J ends were trimmed by 8 bases and 4 bases, with 8 bases remaining between them. In germline, CDR1 is MNHEY, CDR2 SVGEGT. This CDR3 is built from 12 residues. CDR3 region: CASDRSTGELFF. Here the CDR3 DNA reads TGTGCCAGCGATAGAAGCACCGGGGAGCTGTTTTTT.

A word on this clonotype: A read error may produce the germline difference seen at one junction end. The V call is TRBV20-1, the J call TRBJ2-1; a weak D match, TRBD1 (5 bases). The CDR3 sequence is 13 residues long. Germline V gene data show CDR1 as DFQATT and CDR2 as SNEGSKA (reference sequence). The CDR3 DNA sequence: TGCAGTGATAGACGAGGCTCAGGGAATGAGCAGTTCTTC. This gives the protein CSDRRGSGNEQFF.

The gene calls are TRBV6-1 and TRBJ2-7, with a possible D match to TRBD2 (5 bases). Between the trimmed V and J ends, which lost 7 bases and 3 bases, there was a span of 13 bases. CDR3 length: 13 amino acids. The V gene's germline CDR1 is MNHNS and CDR2 SASEGT. The CDR3, as DNA: TGTGCCAGCATTTTAATACGGGGCTACGAGCAGTACTTC. Protein product: CASILIRGYEQYF.